This T cell receptor beta chain was found in a study of response to subunit inactivated influenza vaccine. One entry per CDR3 protein, called by TCRdb with MiXCR from the RT-PCR reads. Altogether around 200,000 distinct CDR3 sequences are present, about a tenth being singletons, with the ten largest covering approximately 10%. Remarks on this clonotype: One end of the junction varies from germline; a read error may be responsible.

This sample comprised non-naive T cells sorted from PBMCs, obtained on the day of vaccination. The clonotype originates from a man between 50 and 59 years old who received an inactivated influenza vaccine.

The CDR3 bases are TGTGCCAGCGGTGAGTCTAAGGGCTCCTACGAGCAGTACTTC. This sequence encodes CASGESKGSYEQYF. The V call is TRBV6-1, the J call TRBJ2-7; no clear D. Germline-derived CDR1 and CDR2 are MNHNS and SASEGT. This CDR3 comprises 14 residues.